This T cell receptor beta chain was sequenced for a study of human T cells and chemical hapten exposure. Across the whole study: Recorded diagnoses among the mostly female patients were alopecia areata, totalis or universalis. Study results and limitations: There was no change with DPC sensitization in TCRs above 1 in 1000 frequency. More PT1 expanded TCRs went with higher patch test scores.

There are many counts of this clonotype. Its target is not known. TCRdb reprocessed the RACE reads via MiXCR and lists one record per CDR3 protein. The sample lists around 70,000 distinct CDR3 sequences; 11% were seen once. Time point denoted: patch test 3, about 24 weeks after DPC sensitization. The sample's treatment: therapeutic diphenylcyclopropenone sensitization with weekly scalp DPC. Blood draws preceded each patch test application. This CDR3 spans 13 amino acids. Trimming took 8 bases from V and 7 from J, leaving 18 bases between them. In germline, CDR1 is DFQATT, CDR2 SNEGSKA (reference sequence).

The specimen comprised whole blood, sampled in connection with sensitization to the hapten diphenylcyclopropenone (DPC). The TCR sequence derives from a woman between 45 and 60 years old with alopecia areata. Some clones in this sample may be carry-over from other donors' samples. The rearrangement uses TRBV20-1 and TRBJ1-5; TRBD1 is a possible D gene (5 bases). In nucleotides, the CDR3 is TGCAGTCTAGGGGAGTACACCGGGCAGCCCCAGCATTTT. Amino acid sequence: CSLGEYTGQPQHF.